The subject of this entry is one T cell receptor (beta chain). As yet, its antigen is unknown. This entry comes from a study of cytomegalovirus exposure and HLA in healthy donors. PCR used 60 Vbeta primers and 13 Jbeta primers. Profiled with immunoSEQ multiplex PCR; TCRdb holds only in-frame clones, not every one. This repertoire shows approximately 140,000 clones, over 60% found once; its top ten account for over 6.5%. Study results and limitations: The authors listed over 150 TCR beta chains as cytomegalovirus-associated.

Between the trimmed V and J ends, which lost 5 bases and 4 bases, there was a span of 9 bases. The CDR3 is 13 amino acids. Germline-derived CDR1 and CDR2 are MGHDK and SYGVNS. Sequences were obtained from PBMCs. The chain recombines TRBV25-1 with TRBJ1-5; possibly TRBD1 for D (6 bases). The source is a man aged 35 to 55 in good health and CMV-seropositive. For the CDR3, the DNA is TGTGCCAGCAGTAGGGGGTCGAATCAGCCCCAGCATTTT. This codes for CASSRGSNQPQHF.